Below, 21 T cell receptor beta chains from the same sample are listed, as sequenced in a study of blood T cells in healthy people across ages. The authors ran a second PCR of 7 to 11 cycles using a sample-barcoded 5' primer and a J-beta primer mix. TCRdb recomputed calls from the 5' RACE reads with MiXCR, one row per CDR3 protein. In the table there are about 1 million distinct CDR3 sequences, more than 35% of which are singletons. Sequenced material: blood. Receptor source: a woman aged 60-70 years in good health.

The chain is built from TRBV5-1 and TRBJ2-7; 9 nucleotides align to TRBD1. The CDR3 runs to 16 residues. Germline V gives CDR1 SGHRS, CDR2 YFSETQ. Trimming cost V 4 bases and J 3 bases; bases outside gene matches: 11. CDR3 DNA: TGCGCCAGCAGCATTAAGGACAGGGGCCTCTACTACGAGCAGTACTTC. This encodes CASSIKDRGLYYEQYF.

V is TRBV27 and J is TRBJ2-7; weak D call: TRBD1 (6 bases). V lost 3 bases, J lost 0 bases, and 12 bases lay in between. Germline CDR1 reads MNHEY; CDR2 reads SMNVEV (reference sequence). The CDR3 spans 15 residues. CDR3 nucleotide sequence: TGTGCCAGCAGTTTGGTTGGGACACACTCCTACGAGCAGTACTTC. Translation gives CASSLVGTHSYEQYF.

This chain uses TRBV7-2 with TRBJ2-5; 10 nucleotides align to TRBD2. This CDR3 spans 15 amino acids. V lost 3 bases to trimming and J lost 5 bases; unmatched junction nucleotides: 6. The V gene's germline CDR1 is SGHTA and CDR2 FQGNSA. The CDR3 here is CASSLSGRAEETQYF. The CDR3 coding sequence is TGTGCCAGCAGCTTGAGCGGGAGGGCCGAGGAGACCCAGTACTTC.

This chain links TRBV5-4 with TRBJ2-4; 7 nucleotides match TRBD1. The DNA end is a closer match to TRBJ2-7, so the J assignment may be wrong. Germline CDR1 reads SGHNT; CDR2 reads YYREEE (reference sequence). The CDR3 is made up of 14 amino acids. This CDR3 is CASSVAGTVYEQYF. The CDR3 DNA sequence: TGTGCCAGCAGCGTGGCCGGGACAGTCTACGAGCAGTACTTC.

This clonotype was seen a handful of times. The rearrangement joins TRBV9 to TRBJ2-5; TRBD1 matches at 10 bases. Near its end, the DNA agrees better with TRBJ2-7, so the J call may be wrong. Germline CDR1 and CDR2: SGDLS and YYNGEE. CDR3 size: 14 residues. CDR3 DNA: TGTGCCAGCGGCTTTTGGGACAGGGGCGGCGAGCAGTACTTC. Its translation is CASGFWDRGGEQYF.

This rearrangement joins TRBV28 to TRBJ2-6, with D possibly called TRBD1 or TRBD2 (5 bases each). The germline gives CDR1 MDHEN, CDR2 SYDVKM. The V end lost 4 bases, the J end lost 0 bases, and 10 bases lay between the germline ends. The CDR3 consists of 16 residues. CDR3 DNA: TGTGCCAGCAGTTCCGGGACGAGCTCTGGGGCCAACGTCCTGACTTTC. Its translation: CASSSGTSSGANVLTF.

The chain employs TRBV15 and TRBJ2-7, with D tentatively TRBD1 (5 bases). Germline CDR1 and CDR2: LNHNV and YYDKDF (reference sequence). With 3 bases removed from V and 0 bases from J, the gap between germline ends came to 9 bases. CDR3 size: 14 residues. The CDR3 DNA follows: TGTGCCACCAGCAGTCACAGGACCTCCTACGAGCAGTACTTC. It encodes CATSSHRTSYEQYF. Together with reference TRBV15 and TRBJ2-7, the CDR3 gives the full variable domain: DAMVIQNPRYQVTQFGKPVTLSCSQTLNHNVMYWYQQKSSQAPKLLFHYYDKDFNNEADTPDNFQSRRPNTSFCFLDIRSPGLGDTAMYLCATSSHRTSYEQYFGPGTRLTVT.

This clonotype was seen more than once but under ten times. V and J are TRBV6-2 or TRBV6-3 and TRBJ1-5; the match to TRBD1 covers 9 bases. The CDR3 consists of 14 residues. J lost 7 bases, V lost 6 bases, and 7 bases had no gene match. Germline CDR1 is MNHEY and CDR2 is SVGEGT. The CDR3 loop reads CASRTDRGGQPQHF. CDR3 bases: TGTGCCAGCAGAACGGACAGGGGAGGGCAGCCCCAGCATTTT.

This clonotype has a count of ten or more. The V and J genes are TRBV20-1 and TRBJ1-1; 7 bases map to TRBD1. V lost 7 bases and J lost 4; bases outside the gene matches: 3. This CDR3 contains 11 residues. Germline CDR1 reads DFQATT; CDR2 reads SNEGSKA (reference sequence). The CDR3 DNA sequence: TGCAGTGTGGGACAGTTCACTGAAGCTTTCTTT. It codes for CSVGQFTEAFF.

This clonotype has only one observation. An end of the junction differs from the germline gene, which may be a read error. This chain links TRBV29-1 with TRBJ2-5, with D unclear. This CDR3 has 11 residues. Germline CDR1 and CDR2: SQVTM and ANQGSEA. In DNA, the CDR3 is TGCAGCGGTGAACTTCGAGAGACCCAGTACTTC. Translated, it gives CSGELRETQYF.

In this sample, this clonotype turned up a few times. The chain couples TRBV27 to TRBJ2-1, with a weak D call TRBD1 (5 bases). Trimming left V 5 bases short and J 9 bases short, with 11 bases between. The CDR3 runs to 12 residues. Germline assignment: CDR1 MNHEY and CDR2 SMNVEV (reference sequence). In nucleotides, the CDR3 is TGTGCCAGCAGTCGAAGGGGTGGTGAGCAGTTCTTC. Protein: CASSRRGGEQFF.

A word on this clonotype: At one of its ends the junction is not consistent with the germline gene, which may arise from a read error. V gene TRBV2 combines with J gene TRBJ2-3; D gene uncertain. This CDR3 has 13 residues. Germline assignment: CDR1 SNHLY and CDR2 FYNNEI. CDR3 DNA: TGTGTCAGCAGGACCACCATTGGAAATACGCAGTATTTT. Its translation is CVSRTTIGNTQYF.

A few counts support this clonotype. The chain is built from TRBV7-2 and TRBJ1-2; 10 bases match TRBD1. CDR1 and CDR2 (germline): SGHTA, FQGNSA. Trimming took 4 bases from V and 4 from J; bases not matched to a gene: 6. CDR3 length equals 15 residues. CDR3 region: CASSYGDRGAYGYTF. CDR3 nucleotide sequence: TGTGCCAGCAGCTACGGGGACAGGGGAGCCTATGGCTACACCTTC.

This clonotype was picked up a small number of times. The gene calls are TRBV5-8 and TRBJ2-1; 10 nucleotides agree with TRBD2. After removal of 1 base from V and 8 bases from J, the junction contained 15 bases not matched to a gene. Germline loops: CDR1 SGHTS, CDR2 YDEGEE. This CDR3 region has 18 residues. CDR3 sequence reads: CASSLMIRRLAGDHEQFF. In DNA form, the CDR3 reads TGTGCCAGCAGCTTGATGATCAGAAGGCTAGCGGGAGACCATGAGCAGTTCTTC.

This clonotype came up once. This chain joins TRBV30 and TRBJ2-6, with a possible D match to TRBD2 (6 bases). Germline V lookup: CDR1 GTSNPN, CDR2 SVGIG (reference sequence). The V gene lost 3 bases and the J gene lost 2 bases, with 14 bases spanning the gap. This CDR3 contains 16 residues. The CDR3, as DNA: TGTGCCTGGAGCTTGCGGAGGGTGCCTGGGGCCAACGTCCTGACTTTC. It yields the protein CAWSLRRVPGANVLTF.

The chain carries TRBV20-1 and TRBJ1-6; a weak D match, TRBD1 (5 bases). The ends were cut back, 1 base at V and 10 bases at J, with 17 bases in the middle. The CDR3 contains 15 residues. Germline V gene lookup returns CDR1 DFQATT and CDR2 SNEGSKA (reference sequence). The CDR3 nucleotides are TGCAGTGCTAGAGCGTGGACGGCGGGGGGATCACCCCTCCACTTT. Protein sequence: CSARAWTAGGSPLHF.

In this sample, this clonotype turned up a few times. The V gene is TRBV4-2, the J gene TRBJ2-1; TRBD2 agrees at 8 bases. This CDR3 region has 17 residues. Losses at the gene ends were 0 bases for V and 0 bases for J; bases not matched to a gene: 4. Per the germline V gene, CDR1 is LGHNA and CDR2 is YNFKEQ. In nucleotides, the CDR3 is TGTGCCAGCAGCCAAGATTGGAGCGGGAGCTCCTACAATGAGCAGTTCTTC. This sequence encodes CASSQDWSGSSYNEQFF.

This clonotype has just a few counts. The V and J genes are TRBV20-1 and TRBJ2-1, with TRBD1 matching 9 bases. The CDR3 spans 18 residues. Germline CDR1 reads DFQATT; CDR2 reads SNEGSKA (reference sequence). Trimming cost V 1 base and J 2 bases; bases outside gene matches: 12. The CDR3 loop is CSARGPGQGKGPYNEQFF. CDR3 coding DNA: TGCAGTGCTAGAGGTCCGGGACAGGGAAAAGGACCCTACAATGAGCAGTTCTTC.

In its sample, this clonotype was seen a few times. This sequence joins TRBV20-1 and TRBJ2-3; 8 nucleotides line up with TRBD1. Trimming cost V 4 bases and J 5 bases; bases outside gene matches: 5. CDR1 and CDR2 from the germline V gene are DFQATT and SNEGSKA (reference sequence). This CDR3 is built from 13 residues. CDR3 amino acids: CSAIAGGLDTQYF. For the CDR3, the DNA is TGCAGTGCTATTGCAGGGGGCTTAGATACGCAGTATTTT.

The V and J genes are TRBV12-3 or TRBV12-4 and TRBJ2-7; no clear D. V was shortened by 3 bases and J by 2 bases, with 11 bases between the two germline ends. This CDR3 is built from 14 residues. CDR3 residues: CASSFRRATYEQYF. CDR3 DNA: TGTGCCAGCAGTTTCAGACGGGCAACCTACGAGCAGTACTTC.

The chain has TRBV5-1 and TRBJ1-5; tentatively, D is TRBD1 (5 bases). V was clipped by 3 bases and J by 3 bases, with 19 bases between them. The CDR3 runs 17 residues. CDR1 is SGHRS and CDR2 is YFSETQ in the germline V gene. The CDR3 loop reads CASSSIGRDPHNQPQHF. CDR3 bases: TGCGCCAGCAGCTCGATCGGGAGGGACCCGCACAATCAGCCCCAGCATTTT.